This is a list of T cell receptor beta chains from one sample in a study of cytomegalovirus exposure and HLA in healthy donors. Some clones are missing from TCRdb's copy, which holds only in-frame ones; the method was immunoSEQ multiplex PCR. The table lists 65,000 to 85,000 clones, about nine tenths of them singletons. The sequencing sample was made of PBMCs. Source of these receptors: a woman under 40 in good health and CMV-seronegative. The CDR3 runs from the conserved cysteine through the conserved F or W. A D gene is named only where the DNA matches it firmly. Expanded clones are given a class, and other clones once, few, many or no size at all.

v_gene	abundance	d_gene	j_gene	CDR3aa	CDR3nt
TRBV25-1	.	.	TRBJ1-4	CASSESPGRRNEELFF	TGTGCCAGCAGTGAGTCCCCCGGCCGGCGGAATGAAGAACTGTTTTTT
TRBV5-1	.	TRBD2	TRBJ2-1	CASSEGLAGINEQFF	TGCGCCAGCAGCGAGGGACTAGCGGGAATCAATGAGCAGTTCTTC
TRBV5-1	.	TRBD1	TRBJ1-2	CASGRDRVRGYTF	TGCGCCAGCGGCCGGGACAGGGTTAGAGGCTACACCTTC
TRBV11-2	.	TRBD2	TRBJ2-1	CASSLDTGTSGSNEQFF	TGTGCCAGCAGCTTAGATACGGGAACTAGCGGGAGTAATGAGCAGTTCTTC
TRBV7-3	.	TRBD2	TRBJ2-2	CASSPLAGGLPGELFF	TGTGCCAGCAGCCCACTAGCGGGAGGCCTTCCCGGGGAGCTGTTTTTT
TRBV6-5	.	.	TRBJ2-7	CASSYSLADPGYEQYF	TGTGCCAGCAGTTACTCCCTGGCGGATCCCGGATACGAGCAGTACTTC
TRBV5-1	.	TRBD2	TRBJ2-2	CASSFTGTINTGELFF	TGCGCCAGCAGCTTCACCGGGACTATTAACACCGGGGAGCTGTTTTTT
TRBV5-8	.	.	TRBJ1-6	CASSPSPGNSPLHF	TGTGCCAGCAGTCCCTCGCCGGGGAATTCACCCCTCCACTTT
TRBV5-1	once	.	TRBJ1-2	CASSIRDTRNYGYTF	TGCGCCAGCAGCATTAGGGACACCCGAAACTATGGCTACACCTTC
TRBV19	.	TRBD1	TRBJ1-1	CASSMAGGQGEAFF	TGTGCCAGTAGTATGGCAGGGGGTCAGGGGGAAGCTTTCTTT
TRBV7-8	.	.	TRBJ2-1	CASSLKREADEQFF	TGTGCCAGCAGCTTGAAAAGGGAAGCGGATGAGCAGTTCTTC
TRBV28	.	.	TRBJ2-4	CASSFSIAKNIQYF	TGTGCCAGCAGTTTTAGCATCGCCAAAAACATTCAGTACTTC
TRBV30	.	TRBD1	TRBJ1-2	CAWSGQGIYGYTF	TGTGCCTGGAGTGGACAGGGGATCTATGGCTACACCTTC
TRBV7-6	.	.	TRBJ1-1	CASSPLNTEAFF	TGTGCCAGCAGCCCTCTAAACACTGAAGCTTTCTTT
TRBV9	.	TRBD2	TRBJ2-5	CASSVDLSGRETQYF	TGTGCCAGCAGCGTTGACCTTAGCGGGAGAGAGACCCAGTACTTC
TRBV6-1	.	TRBD1	TRBJ1-2	CASSEQGGVYGYTF	TGTGCCAGCAGTGAACAGGGGGGCGTTTATGGCTACACCTTC
TRBV19	.	.	TRBJ2-1	CASSTIAAYNEQFF	TGTGCCAGTAGTACCATTGCAGCGTACAATGAGCAGTTCTTC
TRBV5-1	.	TRBD1	TRBJ1-2	CASSLIGGGGSGDGYTF	TGCGCCAGCAGCTTGATCGGCGGAGGGGGCTCTGGAGATGGCTACACCTTC
TRBV28	.	TRBD1	TRBJ1-5	CASSYILDRSNQPQHF	TGTGCCAGCAGTTACATATTGGACAGGAGCAATCAGCCCCAGCATTTT
TRBV29-1	.	.	TRBJ1-1	CSVEPQTGNTEAFF	TGTAGCGTTGAACCGCAGACAGGGAACACTGAAGCTTTCTTT
TRBV28	.	TRBD1	TRBJ2-3	CASRPGQDTDTQYF	TGTGCCAGCAGGCCAGGACAGGACACAGATACGCAGTATTTT
TRBV7-2	.	TRBD1	TRBJ2-7	CASSPNHGQGYEQYF	TGTGCCAGCAGCCCGAACCATGGACAGGGCTACGAGCAGTACTTC
TRBV10-3	.	TRBD2	TRBJ2-5	CATERESGETQYF	TGTGCCACGGAGCGGGAGTCCGGAGAGACCCAGTACTTC
TRBV10-1	.	.	TRBJ2-1	CASSPDQREQFF	TGCGCCAGCAGTCCGGATCAGAGGGAGCAGTTCTTC
TRBV7-2	.	.	TRBJ2-1	CASSLIWGGYNEQFF	TGTGCCAGCAGCTTAATATGGGGCGGTTACAATGAGCAGTTCTTC
TRBV7-2	.	.	TRBJ2-1	CASSLVANNEQFF	TGTGCCAGCAGCTTAGTAGCGAACAATGAGCAGTTCTTC
TRBV25-1	once	.	TRBJ1-2	CASSENGREYGYTF	TGTGCCAGCAGTGAAAATGGAAGGGAGTATGGCTACACCTTC
TRBV18	few	.	TRBJ1-1	CASSDRTAMNTEAFF	TGTGCCAGCTCCGACCGGACAGCTATGAACACTGAAGCTTTCTTT
TRBV6-5	.	TRBD1	TRBJ1-2	CASSGLYRGNGYTF	TGTGCCAGCAGTGGACTCTACAGGGGAAACGGCTACACCTTC
TRBV20-1	.	TRBD1	TRBJ1-1	CSASQGGEAFF	TGCAGTGCTAGTCAGGGGGGTGAAGCTTTCTTT
TRBV19	.	TRBD1	TRBJ1-4	CASSIVDRGSEKLFF	TGTGCCAGTAGTATAGTGGACAGGGGAAGTGAAAAACTGTTTTTT
TRBV30	.	.	TRBJ1-5	CAWSVQQGVSQPQHF	TGTGCCTGGAGTGTACAACAGGGCGTCAGTCAGCCCCAGCATTTT
TRBV6-1	.	.	TRBJ2-7	CASSEAAGGANYEQYF	TGTGCCAGCAGTGAAGCGGCCGGAGGGGCGAACTACGAGCAGTACTTC
TRBV29-1	.	.	TRBJ2-2	CSVSSNTGELFF	TGCAGCGTATCTAGCAACACCGGGGAGCTGTTTTTT
TRBV6-1	.	.	TRBJ2-1	CATQIGLASYNEQFF	TGTGCCACCCAGATCGGTCTAGCGAGTTACAATGAGCAGTTCTTC